One and the same sample provided the 25 T cell receptor beta chains below, sequenced in a study of blood T cells in healthy people across ages. PCR was performed a second time for about 6 to 12 cycles using a sample-barcoded 5' primer and a J-beta primer mix. TCRdb used MiXCR to reprocess the 5' RACE reads, holding one entry per CDR3 protein. The table shows some 760,000 distinct CDR3 sequences, with approximately 25% occurring only once. These data also formed part of another study, on T cells of mothers and their children.

The specimen sequenced was blood. The receptors originated from a boy under 18 in good health.

The CDR3 region is CSTGSNQPQHF. CDR3 nucleotide sequence: TGCAGTACAGGGAGCAATCAGCCCCAGCATTTT. The chain uses TRBV20-1 and TRBJ1-5, with D possibly TRBD1 on 6 matching bases. The CDR3 sequence is 11 residues long. V dropped 8 bases and J dropped 1 base, with 6 bases sitting between them. Germline V gene data show CDR1 as DFQATT and CDR2 as SNEGSKA (reference sequence).

A remark on this clonotype: Germline is not matched at one junction end, which may reflect a read error. V and J are TRBV4-1 and TRBJ2-4; no clear D. Germline-derived CDR1 and CDR2 are MGHRA and YSYEKL. This CDR3 has 13 amino acids. The CDR3: CASGQVGGDIQYF. The DNA for the CDR3 is TGCGCCAGCGGCCAAGTGGGTGGGGACATTCAGTACTTC.

V usage is TRBV7-2 and J usage is TRBJ2-5, with 8 bases that match TRBD2. The J call is doubtful: the DNA matches TRBJ2-7 better. Germline CDR1 reads SGHTA; CDR2 reads FQGNSA. The CDR3 runs to 15 residues. In DNA, the CDR3 is TGTGCCAGCAGCTTAGCCGGGGGGGGCCACCACGAGCAGTACTTC. Translated, it gives CASSLAGGGHHEQYF.

This clonotype appeared a few times. The V and J genes are TRBV15 and TRBJ1-4, with TRBD1 matching 7 bases. Germline trimming cut 3 bases from V and 7 bases from J; bases unmatched to any gene: 8. The germline gives CDR1 LNHNV, CDR2 YYDKDF (reference sequence). This CDR3 spans 15 amino acids. The CDR3 sequence is CATSRDRSGGEKLFF. CDR3 sequence (DNA): TGTGCCACCAGCAGGGACAGGTCCGGTGGTGAAAAACTGTTTTTT.

This clonotype was recorded a few times. The junction shows a germline mismatch at one end, possibly a read error. This rearrangement joins TRBV20-1 to TRBJ2-1; no reliable D call. The DNA matches TRBJ2-7 better at its end, which makes the J call doubtful. Per germline, CDR1 DFQATT and CDR2 SNEGSKA (reference sequence). This CDR3 has 13 amino acids. CDR3 in DNA: TGTAGTGCTCTTGCGCGGTACTCCTACGAGCAGTACTTC. This codes for CSALARYSYEQYF.

The chain carries TRBV20-1 and TRBJ2-1; a possible D gene is TRBD2 (6 bases). This CDR3 has 15 residues. Germline CDR1 and CDR2: DFQATT and SNEGSKA (reference sequence). The V and J ends lost 5 bases and 6 bases respectively, with 20 bases between them. CDR3 DNA sequence: TGCAGTGCTTTAGCCGGGACTTCGCCCGGCAATGAGCAGTTCTTC. Protein: CSALAGTSPGNEQFF.

This clonotype was detected a few times. V and J are TRBV13 and TRBJ2-3; 8 bases line up with TRBD1. Germline V gives CDR1 PRHDT, CDR2 FYEKMQ (reference sequence). The CDR3 has 15 residues. The V and J ends lost 0 bases and 3 bases, in that order; junction bases with no gene match: 2. The CDR3 is CASSLGTGATDTQYF. DNA for the CDR3: TGTGCCAGCAGCTTAGGGACAGGGGCTACAGATACGCAGTATTTT.

The genes are TRBV29-1 and TRBJ1-1; D gene uncertain. This CDR3 comprises 9 residues. V was shortened by 7 bases and J by 5 bases, with 5 bases between the two germline ends. Germline V gene data show CDR1 as SQVTM and CDR2 as ANQGSEA. The CDR3 spells CSAGTEAFF. The CDR3 coding sequence is TGCAGCGCTGGGACTGAAGCTTTCTTT.

CDR3 residues: CSARDKGTTGELFF. DNA for the CDR3: TGCAGTGCTAGAGACAAAGGGACGACCGGGGAGCTGTTTTTT. V and J are TRBV20-1 and TRBJ2-2; D assignment may be TRBD1 or TRBD2 (5 bases each). The germline V and J ends were trimmed by 0 bases and 5 bases, with 10 bases remaining between them. The CDR3 extends over 14 amino acids. The germline gives CDR1 DFQATT, CDR2 SNEGSKA (reference sequence).

At least ten counts were recorded for this clonotype. The rearrangement joins TRBV7-9 to TRBJ2-5; D not resolved. CDR1 and CDR2 (germline): SEHNR, FQNEAQ (reference sequence). The CDR3 totals 13 residues. V dropped 4 bases and J dropped 1 base, with 7 bases sitting between them. CDR3 sequence: CASSSVVQETQYF. The CDR3 region has the DNA TGTGCCAGCAGCTCCGTGGTCCAAGAGACCCAGTACTTC.

V usage is TRBV3-1 and J usage is TRBJ2-5; D is ambiguous. The J call may be in error: the DNA end matches TRBJ2-7 better. Looked up from germline, CDR1 is LGHDT and CDR2 is YNNKEL (reference sequence). CDR3 size: 14 residues. The CDR3 here is CASSQDSQSYEQYF. CDR3 coding DNA: TGTGCCAGCAGCCAAGATAGCCAGTCCTACGAGCAGTACTTC.

This clonotype was counted only a few times. The rearrangement joins TRBV4-1 to TRBJ2-1; 10 bases match TRBD2. Judging by the DNA end, TRBJ2-7 fits better; the J call may be wrong. Germline V gene data show CDR1 as MGHRA and CDR2 as YSYEKL. This CDR3 is built from 18 residues. In nucleotides, the CDR3 is TGCGCCAGCAGCCAAGTGGCCAATCTAGCGGGAGTATCCTACGAGCAGTACTTC. Its protein is CASSQVANLAGVSYEQYF.

The J gene is TRBJ1-2, the V gene TRBV12-3 or TRBV12-4; D possibly corresponds to TRBD1 (6 bases). The CDR3 contains 15 residues. Trimming cost V 8 bases and J 8 bases, with 24 bases left between them. CDR3 bases: TGTGCCAGCCGCGCCCAGGACAGAGCCCCTATCGGCTACACCTTC. Encoded protein: CASRAQDRAPIGYTF.

This clonotype was counted only a few times. This rearrangement joins TRBV28 to TRBJ2-5, with a tentative D call TRBD1 (6 bases). Germline lookup yields CDR1 MDHEN and CDR2 SYDVKM. CDR3 length equals 12 residues. The germline V and J ends were trimmed by 11 bases and 3 bases, with 13 bases remaining between them. The CDR3 loop is CASGAGEETQYF. In DNA, the CDR3 is TGTGCCTCCGGGGCAGGGGAAGAGACCCAGTACTTC. Based on the CDR3 plus reference TRBV28 and TRBJ2-5, the full variable domain is DVKVTQSSRYLVKRTGEKVFLECVQDMDHENMFWYRQDPGLGLRLIYFSYDVKMKEKGDIPEGYSVSREKKERFSLILESASTNQTSMYLCASGAGEETQYFGPGTRLLVL.

V is TRBV7-3 and J is TRBJ2-7; 11 nucleotides line up with TRBD2. There are 15 residues in the CDR3. V dropped 5 bases and J dropped 5; count of bases not matched to a gene: 8. Germline V gene sequence: CDR1 SGHTA, CDR2 FQGTGA. Here the CDR3 DNA reads TGTGCCAGCAGCCTTACTAGCGGGAGATTCGACGAGCAGTACTTC. Protein: CASSLTSGRFDEQYF.

This chain uses TRBV7-2 with TRBJ2-3; possibly TRBD2 for D (5 bases). Germline-derived CDR1 and CDR2 are SGHTA and FQGNSA. The CDR3 is 15 residues long. The V and J ends lost 1 base and 1 base respectively, with 9 bases between them. In DNA form, the CDR3 reads TGTGCCAGCAGCTTAGTGGTTAGCGGCACAGATACGCAGTATTTT. Amino acids: CASSLVVSGTDTQYF.

There are many counts of this clonotype. The chain employs TRBV28 and TRBJ2-5; maybe TRBD2 (5 bases). This CDR3 has 14 amino acids. V lost 1 base and J 2 bases, leaving 8 bases between the germline ends. CDR1 and CDR2 (germline): MDHEN, SYDVKM. The CDR3 loop is CASSLSGVQETQYF. The CDR3 DNA sequence: TGTGCCAGCAGTTTATCCGGGGTACAAGAGACCCAGTACTTC.

This clonotype was seen repeatedly, ten times or more. CDR3 in DNA: TGTGCCAGCAGCGTAGGTCCGGGAAAATACAATGAGCAGTTCTTC. Protein sequence: CASSVGPGKYNEQFF. This chain links TRBV9 with TRBJ2-5; D is possibly TRBD2 (5 bases). The assigned J gene may be wrong: the sequence end matches TRBJ2-1 better. Germline V gene sequence: CDR1 SGDLS, CDR2 YYNGEE. This CDR3 is built from 15 residues.

The chain employs TRBV7-9 and TRBJ1-1; 8 nucleotides line up with TRBD1. V lost 4 bases and J lost 1; bases outside the gene matches: 5. This CDR3 comprises 15 residues. Germline V gene lookup returns CDR1 SEHNR and CDR2 FQNEAQ (reference sequence). Here the CDR3 reads CASSSPGQENTEAFF. The CDR3, as DNA: TGTGCCAGCAGCTCCCCGGGACAGGAGAACACTGAAGCTTTCTTT.

The chain carries TRBV5-1 and TRBJ2-5, with 8 bases aligning to TRBD2. The DNA matches TRBJ2-1 better at its end, which makes the J call doubtful. Germline lookup yields CDR1 SGHRS and CDR2 YFSETQ. The CDR3 loop spans 16 amino acids. CDR3 bases: TGCGCCAGCAGCTTGGAGTCCAGCGGGGGCTACAATGAGCAGTTCTTC. This sequence encodes CASSLESSGGYNEQFF.

On this clonotype itself: A read error is possible here, since a much larger clone lies one base away. Given the absence of the conserved phenylalanine or tryptophan at the CDR3 end, a read error is likely. The V call is TRBV20-1, the J call TRBJ1-1; no clear D gene. The V gene's germline CDR1 is DFQATT and CDR2 SNEGSKA (reference sequence). V lost 0 bases and J 11 bases, leaving 10 bases between the germline ends. CDR3 size: 11 residues. CDR3 nucleotide sequence: TGCAGTGCTAGAGATCAGGAACGGGCTTTCCTT. Translation: CSARDQERAFL.

The chain recombines TRBV28 with TRBJ1-2, with D hard to call. V lost 8 bases to trimming and J lost 0 bases, with 16 bases between them. The length of the CDR3 is 15 residues. Germline loops: CDR1 MDHEN, CDR2 SYDVKM. The CDR3 DNA reads as TGTGCCAGCCTTCTACGGCAGAGGCCTAACTATGGCTACACCTTC. Protein: CASLLRQRPNYGYTF.

This clonotype showed up just a few times. The chain employs TRBV29-1 and TRBJ2-7, with D possibly being TRBD1 (6 bases). V lost 4 bases and J 2 bases, leaving 18 bases between the germline ends. CDR3 length equals 15 residues. CDR1 is SQVTM and CDR2 is ANQGSEA in the germline V gene. For the CDR3, the DNA is TGCAGCGTTGCCGGGACACCCAACTTGCCCTACGAGCAGTACTTC. This translates into CSVAGTPNLPYEQYF.

The V gene is TRBV21-1, the J gene TRBJ2-5; no check of the table's D call, TRBD2, against the DNA was made. The J call is doubtful: the DNA matches TRBJ2-7 better. TRBV21-1 is deemed a pseudogene. The CDR3 length is 16 residues. CDR3 loop: CASSKVLAGGLYEQYF. The DNA for the CDR3 is TGTGCCAGCAGCAAAGTCTTGGCGGGAGGGCTCTACGAGCAGTACTTC.

This clonotype was detected a few times. The rearrangement links TRBV7-2 to TRBJ1-5; D gene unclear. Germline lookup yields CDR1 SGHTA and CDR2 FQGNSA. This CDR3 comprises 13 residues. V was trimmed by 3 bases and J by 13 bases, leaving 16 bases between them. The CDR3 region has the DNA TGTGCCAGCAGCTTGGGGAACTGGCCCCTGCAGCATTTT. Its protein is CASSLGNWPLQHF.